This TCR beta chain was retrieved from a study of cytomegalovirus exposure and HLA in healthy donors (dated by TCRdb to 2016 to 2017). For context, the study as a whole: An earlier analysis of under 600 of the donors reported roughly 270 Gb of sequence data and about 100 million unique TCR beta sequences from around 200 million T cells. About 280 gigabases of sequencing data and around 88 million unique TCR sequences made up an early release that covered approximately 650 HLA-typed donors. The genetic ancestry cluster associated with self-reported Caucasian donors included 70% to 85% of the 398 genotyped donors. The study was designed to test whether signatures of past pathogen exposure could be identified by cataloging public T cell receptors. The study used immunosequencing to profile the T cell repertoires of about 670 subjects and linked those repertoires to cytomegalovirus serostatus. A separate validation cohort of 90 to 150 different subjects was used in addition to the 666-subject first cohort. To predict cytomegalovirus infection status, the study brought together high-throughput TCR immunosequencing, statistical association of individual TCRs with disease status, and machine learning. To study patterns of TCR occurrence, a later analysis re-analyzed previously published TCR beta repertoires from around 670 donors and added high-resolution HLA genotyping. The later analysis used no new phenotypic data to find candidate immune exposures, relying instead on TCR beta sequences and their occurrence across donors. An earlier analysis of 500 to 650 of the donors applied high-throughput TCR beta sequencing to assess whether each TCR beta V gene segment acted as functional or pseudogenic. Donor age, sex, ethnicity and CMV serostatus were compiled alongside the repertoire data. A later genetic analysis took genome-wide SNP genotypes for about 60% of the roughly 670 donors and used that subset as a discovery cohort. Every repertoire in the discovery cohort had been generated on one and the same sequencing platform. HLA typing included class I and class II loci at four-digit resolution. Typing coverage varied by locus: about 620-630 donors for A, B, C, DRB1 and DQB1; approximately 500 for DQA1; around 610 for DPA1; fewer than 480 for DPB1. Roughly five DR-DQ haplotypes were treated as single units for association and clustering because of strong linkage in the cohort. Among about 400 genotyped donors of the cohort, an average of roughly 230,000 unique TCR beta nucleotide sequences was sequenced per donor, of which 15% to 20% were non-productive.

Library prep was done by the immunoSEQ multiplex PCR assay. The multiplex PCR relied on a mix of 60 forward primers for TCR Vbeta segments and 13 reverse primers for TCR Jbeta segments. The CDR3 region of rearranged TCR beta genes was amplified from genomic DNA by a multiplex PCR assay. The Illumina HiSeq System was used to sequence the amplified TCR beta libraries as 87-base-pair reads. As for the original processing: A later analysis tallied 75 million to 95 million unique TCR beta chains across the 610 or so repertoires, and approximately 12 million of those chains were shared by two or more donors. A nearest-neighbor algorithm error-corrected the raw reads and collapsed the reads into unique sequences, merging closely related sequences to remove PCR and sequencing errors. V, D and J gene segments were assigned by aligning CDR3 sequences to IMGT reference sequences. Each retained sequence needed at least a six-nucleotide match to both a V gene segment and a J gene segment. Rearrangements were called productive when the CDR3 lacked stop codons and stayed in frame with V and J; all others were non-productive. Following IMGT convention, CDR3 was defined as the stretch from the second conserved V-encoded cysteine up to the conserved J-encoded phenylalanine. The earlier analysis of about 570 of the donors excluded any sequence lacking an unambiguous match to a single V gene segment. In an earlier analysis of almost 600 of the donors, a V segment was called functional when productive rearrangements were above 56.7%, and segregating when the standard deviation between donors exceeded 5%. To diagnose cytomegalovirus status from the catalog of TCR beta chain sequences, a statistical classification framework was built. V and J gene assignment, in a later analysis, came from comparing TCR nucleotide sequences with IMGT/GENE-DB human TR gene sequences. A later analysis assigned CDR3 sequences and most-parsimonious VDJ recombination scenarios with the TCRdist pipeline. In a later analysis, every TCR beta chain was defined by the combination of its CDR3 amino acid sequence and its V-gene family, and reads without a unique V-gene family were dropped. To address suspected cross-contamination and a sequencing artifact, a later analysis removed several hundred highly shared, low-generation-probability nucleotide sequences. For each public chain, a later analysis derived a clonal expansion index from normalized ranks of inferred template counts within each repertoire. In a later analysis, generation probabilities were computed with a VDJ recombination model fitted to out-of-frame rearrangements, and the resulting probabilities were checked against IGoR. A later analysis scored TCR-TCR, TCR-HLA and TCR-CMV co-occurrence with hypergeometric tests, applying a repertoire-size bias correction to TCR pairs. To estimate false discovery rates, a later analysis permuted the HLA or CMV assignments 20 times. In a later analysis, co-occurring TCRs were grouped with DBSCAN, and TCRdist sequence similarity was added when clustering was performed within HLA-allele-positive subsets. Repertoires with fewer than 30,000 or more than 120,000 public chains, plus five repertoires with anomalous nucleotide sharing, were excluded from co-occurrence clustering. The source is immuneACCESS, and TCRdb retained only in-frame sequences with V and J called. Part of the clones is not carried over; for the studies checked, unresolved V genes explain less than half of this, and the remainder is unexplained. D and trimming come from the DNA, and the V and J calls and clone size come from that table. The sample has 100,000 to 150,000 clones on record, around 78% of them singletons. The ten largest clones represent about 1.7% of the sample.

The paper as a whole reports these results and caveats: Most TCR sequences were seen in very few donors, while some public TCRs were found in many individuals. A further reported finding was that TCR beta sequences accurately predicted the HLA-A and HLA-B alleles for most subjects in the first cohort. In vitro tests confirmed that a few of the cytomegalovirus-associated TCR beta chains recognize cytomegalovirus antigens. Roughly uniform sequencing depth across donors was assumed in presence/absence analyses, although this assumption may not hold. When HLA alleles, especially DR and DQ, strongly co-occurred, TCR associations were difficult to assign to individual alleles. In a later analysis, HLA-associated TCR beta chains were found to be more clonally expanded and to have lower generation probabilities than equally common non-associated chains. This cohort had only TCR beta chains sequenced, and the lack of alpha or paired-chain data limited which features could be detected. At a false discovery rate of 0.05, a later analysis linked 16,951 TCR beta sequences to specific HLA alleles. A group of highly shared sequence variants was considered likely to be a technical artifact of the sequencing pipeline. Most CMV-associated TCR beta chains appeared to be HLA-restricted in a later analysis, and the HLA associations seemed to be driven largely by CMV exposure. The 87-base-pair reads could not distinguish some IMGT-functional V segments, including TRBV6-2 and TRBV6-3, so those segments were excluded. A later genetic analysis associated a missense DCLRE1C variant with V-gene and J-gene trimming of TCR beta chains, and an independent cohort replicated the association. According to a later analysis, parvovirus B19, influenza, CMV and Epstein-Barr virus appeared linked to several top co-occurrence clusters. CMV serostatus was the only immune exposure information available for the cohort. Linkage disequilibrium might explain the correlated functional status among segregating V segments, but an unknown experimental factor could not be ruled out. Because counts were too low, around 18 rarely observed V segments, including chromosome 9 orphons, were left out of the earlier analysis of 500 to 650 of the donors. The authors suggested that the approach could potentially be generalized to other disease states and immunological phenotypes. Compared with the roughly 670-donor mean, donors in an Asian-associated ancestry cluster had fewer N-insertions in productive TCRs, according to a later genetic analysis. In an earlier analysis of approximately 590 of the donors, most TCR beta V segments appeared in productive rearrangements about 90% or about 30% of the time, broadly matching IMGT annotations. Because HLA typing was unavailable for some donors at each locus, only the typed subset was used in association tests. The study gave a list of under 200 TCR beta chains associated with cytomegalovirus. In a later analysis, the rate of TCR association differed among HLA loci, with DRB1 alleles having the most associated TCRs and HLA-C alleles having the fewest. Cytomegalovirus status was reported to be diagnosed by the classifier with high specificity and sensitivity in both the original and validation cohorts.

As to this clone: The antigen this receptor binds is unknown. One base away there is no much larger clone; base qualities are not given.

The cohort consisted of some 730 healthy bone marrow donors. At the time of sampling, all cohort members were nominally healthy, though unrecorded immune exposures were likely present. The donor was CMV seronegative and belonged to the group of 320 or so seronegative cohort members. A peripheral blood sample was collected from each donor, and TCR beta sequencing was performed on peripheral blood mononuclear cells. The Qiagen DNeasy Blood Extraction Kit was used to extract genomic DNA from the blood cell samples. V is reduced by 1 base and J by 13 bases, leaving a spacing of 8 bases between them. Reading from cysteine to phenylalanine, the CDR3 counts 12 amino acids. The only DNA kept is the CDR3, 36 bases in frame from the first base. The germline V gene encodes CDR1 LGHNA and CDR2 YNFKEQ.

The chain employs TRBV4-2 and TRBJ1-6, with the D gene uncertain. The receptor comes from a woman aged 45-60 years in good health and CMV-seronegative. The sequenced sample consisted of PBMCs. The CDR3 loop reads CASSQAAGPLHF. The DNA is TGTGCCAGCAGCCAAGCCGCAGGTCCCCTCCACTTT.